This note documents a single TCR beta chain sequence. Its antigen is still unknown. The PCR employed 60 Vbeta primers together with 13 Jbeta primers. Data came from immunoSEQ multiplex PCR; TCRdb stores just in-frame clones and leaves some out. The table lists about 140,000 clones, about 80% of them singletons. This specimen belongs to a study of cytomegalovirus exposure and HLA in healthy donors. For the study at large: Earlier findings included about 120 million unique TCR beta sequences obtained from approximately 170 million T cells. Study-wide results and limits: Later analysis associated a missense DCLRE1C variant with TCR beta V- and J-gene trimming.

This CDR3 region has 13 residues. Germline V gene data show CDR1 as SGHVS and CDR2 as FQNEAQ. V lost 1 base and J lost 7, with 7 bases in between. This rearrangement joins TRBV7-8 to TRBJ2-2; D unclear. The TCR was taken from a male donor in good health and CMV-seropositive. What was sequenced was PBMCs. CDR3 in amino acids: CASSLGQNGELFF. The CDR3 DNA sequence: TGTGCCAGCAGCTTAGGTCAGAACGGGGAGCTGTTTTTT.